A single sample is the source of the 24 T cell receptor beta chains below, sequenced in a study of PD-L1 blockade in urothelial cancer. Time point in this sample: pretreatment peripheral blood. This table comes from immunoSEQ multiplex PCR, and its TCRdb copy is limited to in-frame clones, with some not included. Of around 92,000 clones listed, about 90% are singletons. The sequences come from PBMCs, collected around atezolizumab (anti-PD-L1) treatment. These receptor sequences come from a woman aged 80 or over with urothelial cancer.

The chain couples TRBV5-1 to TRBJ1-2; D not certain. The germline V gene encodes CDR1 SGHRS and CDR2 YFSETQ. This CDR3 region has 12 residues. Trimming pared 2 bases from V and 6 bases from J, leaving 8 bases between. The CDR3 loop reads CASSLGEDGYTF. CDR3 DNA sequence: TGCGCCAGCAGCTTAGGAGAGGATGGCTACACCTTC.

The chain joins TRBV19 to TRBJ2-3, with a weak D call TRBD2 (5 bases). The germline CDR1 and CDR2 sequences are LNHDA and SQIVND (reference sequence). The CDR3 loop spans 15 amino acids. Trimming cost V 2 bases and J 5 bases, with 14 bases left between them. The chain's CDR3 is CASSIRGPGGDTQYF. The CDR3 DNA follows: TGTGCCAGTAGTATACGCGGCCCTGGAGGAGATACGCAGTATTTT.

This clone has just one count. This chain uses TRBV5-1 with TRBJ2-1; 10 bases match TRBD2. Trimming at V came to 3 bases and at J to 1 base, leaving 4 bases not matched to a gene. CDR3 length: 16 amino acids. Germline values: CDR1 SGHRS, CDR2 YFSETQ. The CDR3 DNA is TGCGCCAGCAGCTGGGGAGCGGGAGGGTCCTACAATGAGCAGTTCTTC. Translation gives CASSWGAGGSYNEQFF.

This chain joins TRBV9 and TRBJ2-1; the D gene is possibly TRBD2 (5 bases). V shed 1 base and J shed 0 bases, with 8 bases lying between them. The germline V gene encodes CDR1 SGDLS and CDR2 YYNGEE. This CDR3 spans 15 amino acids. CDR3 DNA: TGTGCCAGCAGCGTAATAAGCGGCTCCTACAATGAGCAGTTCTTC. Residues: CASSVISGSYNEQFF.

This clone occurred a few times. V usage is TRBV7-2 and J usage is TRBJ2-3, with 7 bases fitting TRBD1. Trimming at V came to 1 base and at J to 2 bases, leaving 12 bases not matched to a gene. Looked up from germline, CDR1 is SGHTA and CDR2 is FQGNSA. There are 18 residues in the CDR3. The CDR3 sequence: CASSLGLGGGWDTDTQYF. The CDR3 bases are TGTGCCAGCAGCTTAGGTCTAGGGGGCGGTTGGGACACAGATACGCAGTATTTT.

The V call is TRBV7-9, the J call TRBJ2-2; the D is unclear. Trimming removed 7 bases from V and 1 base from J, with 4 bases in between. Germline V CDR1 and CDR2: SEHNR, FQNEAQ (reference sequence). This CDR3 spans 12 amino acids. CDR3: CASIMNTGELFF. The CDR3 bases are TGTGCCAGCATCATGAACACCGGGGAGCTGTTTTTT. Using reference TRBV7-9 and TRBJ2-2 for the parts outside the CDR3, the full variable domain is DTGVSQNPRHKITKRGQNVTFRCDPISEHNRLYWYRQTLGQGPEFLTYFQNEAQLEKSRLLSDRFSAERPKGSFSTLEIQRTEQGDSAMYLCASIMNTGELFFGEGSRLTVL.

The CDR3 here is CASSLSRRTETQYF. CDR3 sequence (DNA): TGTGCCAGCAGTTTATCGCGGAGGACGGAGACCCAGTACTTC. The chain joins TRBV27 to TRBJ2-5, with a possible D match to TRBD2 (5 bases). V was pared by 0 bases and J by 5 bases, with 10 bases between. CDR3 length equals 14 residues. CDR1 MNHEY and CDR2 SMNVEV come from the germline V gene (reference sequence).

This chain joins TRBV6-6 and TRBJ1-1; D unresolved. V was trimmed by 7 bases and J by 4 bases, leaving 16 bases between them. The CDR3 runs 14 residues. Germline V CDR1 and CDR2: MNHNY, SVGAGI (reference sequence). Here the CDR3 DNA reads TGTGCCAGCATCGGGAGACTGATGGGCACTGAAGCTTTCTTT. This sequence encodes CASIGRLMGTEAFF.

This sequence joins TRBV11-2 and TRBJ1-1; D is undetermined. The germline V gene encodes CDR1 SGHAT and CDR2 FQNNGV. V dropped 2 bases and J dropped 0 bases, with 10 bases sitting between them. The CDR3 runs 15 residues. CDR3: CASSLMTTVNTEAFF. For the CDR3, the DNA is TGTGCCAGCAGCTTAATGACAACCGTGAACACTGAAGCTTTCTTT.

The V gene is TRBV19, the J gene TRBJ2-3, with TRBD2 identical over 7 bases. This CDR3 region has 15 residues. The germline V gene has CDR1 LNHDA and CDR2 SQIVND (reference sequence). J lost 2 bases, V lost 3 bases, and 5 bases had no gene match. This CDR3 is CASSILAGATDTQYF. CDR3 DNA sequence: TGTGCCAGTAGTATTCTTGCGGGAGCCACAGATACGCAGTATTTT.

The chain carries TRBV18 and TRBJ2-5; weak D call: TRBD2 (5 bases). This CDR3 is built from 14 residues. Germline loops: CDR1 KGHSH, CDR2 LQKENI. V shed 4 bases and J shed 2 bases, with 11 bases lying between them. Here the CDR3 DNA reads TGTGCCAGCTCACTCGGACTCCGACAAGAGACCCAGTACTTC. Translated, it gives CASSLGLRQETQYF.

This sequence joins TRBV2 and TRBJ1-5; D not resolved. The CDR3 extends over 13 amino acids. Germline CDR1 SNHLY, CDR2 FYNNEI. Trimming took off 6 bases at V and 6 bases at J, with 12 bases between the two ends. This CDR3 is CASRGSRGQPQHF. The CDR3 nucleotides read TGTGCCAGCAGGGGTTCCCGGGGTCAGCCCCAGCATTTT.

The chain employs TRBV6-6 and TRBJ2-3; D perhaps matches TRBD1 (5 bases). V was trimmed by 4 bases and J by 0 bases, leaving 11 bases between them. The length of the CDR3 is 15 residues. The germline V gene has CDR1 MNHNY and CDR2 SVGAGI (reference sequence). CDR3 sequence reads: CASSLDISSTDTQYF. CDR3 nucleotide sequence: TGTGCCAGCAGTTTGGACATTTCTAGCACAGATACGCAGTATTTT.

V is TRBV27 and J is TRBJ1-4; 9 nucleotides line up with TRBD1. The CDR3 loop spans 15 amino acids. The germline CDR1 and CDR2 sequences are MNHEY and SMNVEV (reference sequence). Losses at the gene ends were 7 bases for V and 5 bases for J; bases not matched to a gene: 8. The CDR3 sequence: CASTFSGTGNEKLFF. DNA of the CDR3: TGTGCCAGCACTTTTTCCGGGACAGGGAATGAAAAACTGTTTTTT.

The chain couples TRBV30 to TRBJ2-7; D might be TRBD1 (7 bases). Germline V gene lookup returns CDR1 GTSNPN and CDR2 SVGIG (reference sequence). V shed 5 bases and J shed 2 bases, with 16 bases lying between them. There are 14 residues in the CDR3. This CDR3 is CAWGRTGRTYEQYF. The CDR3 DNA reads TGTGCCTGGGGGAGGACAGGACGGACCTACGAGCAGTACTTC. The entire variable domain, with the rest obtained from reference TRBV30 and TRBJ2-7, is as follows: SQTIHQWPATLVQPVGSPLSLECTVEGTSNPNLYWYRQAAGRGLQLLFYSVGIGQISSEVPQNLSASRPQDRQFILSSKKLLLSDSGFYLCAWGRTGRTYEQYFGPGTRLTVT.

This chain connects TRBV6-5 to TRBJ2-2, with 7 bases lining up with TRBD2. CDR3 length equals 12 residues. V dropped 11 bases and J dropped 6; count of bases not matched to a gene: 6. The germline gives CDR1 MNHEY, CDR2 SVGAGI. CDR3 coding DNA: TGTGCCGGGGGGGTTCCGTCCGGGGAGCTGTTTTTT. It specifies CAGGVPSGELFF.

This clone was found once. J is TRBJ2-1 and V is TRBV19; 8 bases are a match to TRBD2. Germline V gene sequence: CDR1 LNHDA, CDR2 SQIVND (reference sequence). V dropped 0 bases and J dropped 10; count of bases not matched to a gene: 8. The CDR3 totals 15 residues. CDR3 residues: CASSIEGLAKAEQFF. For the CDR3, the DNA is TGTGCCAGTAGTATAGAAGGACTAGCTAAGGCGGAGCAGTTCTTC.

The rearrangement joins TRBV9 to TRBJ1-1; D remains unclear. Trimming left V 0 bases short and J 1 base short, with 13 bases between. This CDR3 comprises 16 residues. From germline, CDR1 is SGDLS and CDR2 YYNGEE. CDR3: CASSVGPPQTNTEAFF. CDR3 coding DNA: TGTGCCAGCAGCGTAGGGCCCCCACAAACGAACACTGAAGCTTTCTTT.

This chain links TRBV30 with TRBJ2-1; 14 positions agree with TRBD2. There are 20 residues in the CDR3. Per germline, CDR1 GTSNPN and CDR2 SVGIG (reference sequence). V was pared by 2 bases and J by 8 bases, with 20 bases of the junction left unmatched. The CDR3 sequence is CAWSSPRGGLAGALGDEQFF. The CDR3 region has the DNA TGTGCCTGGAGTTCACCTCGCGGGGGACTAGCGGGGGCTTTAGGGGATGAGCAGTTCTTC.

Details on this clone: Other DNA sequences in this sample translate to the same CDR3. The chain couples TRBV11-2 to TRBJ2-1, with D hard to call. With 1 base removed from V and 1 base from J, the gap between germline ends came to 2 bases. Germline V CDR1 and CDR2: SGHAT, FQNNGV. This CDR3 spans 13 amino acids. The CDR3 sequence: CASSLASYNEQFF. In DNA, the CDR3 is TGTGCCAGCAGCTTAGCTTCCTACAATGAGCAGTTCTTC.

CDR3 sequence: CASSIEASNQPQHF. CDR3 nucleotide sequence: TGTGCCAGTAGTATAGAGGCCAGCAATCAGCCCCAGCATTTT. The genes are TRBV19 and TRBJ1-5; D gene uncertain. Germline lookup yields CDR1 LNHDA and CDR2 SQIVND (reference sequence). This CDR3 is built from 14 residues. With 0 bases removed from V and 1 base from J, the gap between germline ends came to 4 bases.

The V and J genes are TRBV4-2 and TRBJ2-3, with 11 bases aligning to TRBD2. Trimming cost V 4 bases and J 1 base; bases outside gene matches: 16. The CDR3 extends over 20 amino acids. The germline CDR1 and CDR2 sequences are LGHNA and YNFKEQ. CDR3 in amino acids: CASSPTWGSGRDIGTDTQYF. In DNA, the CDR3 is TGTGCCAGCAGCCCGACGTGGGGTAGCGGGAGGGATATAGGCACAGATACGCAGTATTTT.

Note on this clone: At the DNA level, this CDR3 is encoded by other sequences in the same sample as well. The CDR3: CASSPDRGSYNEQFF. CDR3 DNA sequence: TGTGCCAGCTCACCAGACAGGGGATCCTACAATGAGCAGTTCTTC. J is TRBJ2-1 and V is TRBV18; 8 positions agree with TRBD1. V was clipped by 2 bases and J by 1 base; unmatched bases: 1. Germline V gene lookup returns CDR1 KGHSH and CDR2 LQKENI. The CDR3 spans 15 residues.

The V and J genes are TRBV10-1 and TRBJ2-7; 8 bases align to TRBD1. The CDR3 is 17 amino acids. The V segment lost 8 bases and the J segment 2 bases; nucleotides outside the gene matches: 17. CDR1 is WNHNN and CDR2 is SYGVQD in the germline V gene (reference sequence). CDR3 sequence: CASGDETRDRTPYEQYF. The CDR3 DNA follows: TGCGCCAGCGGCGACGAAACGAGGGACAGGACCCCCTACGAGCAGTACTTC.